Following are 21 T cell receptor beta chains from one sample sequenced in a study of molecular identifiers for immune sequencing clone quantification. TCRdb reanalysed the PCR reads using MiXCR and keeps one entry per CDR3 protein. Among approximately 670,000 distinct CDR3 sequences listed, 20% were seen once. The sequenced material came from naive CD8+ T cells from blood, with Jurkat cell RNA spiked in. Subset described: FACS-sorted CD8+CD4-CCR7+CD45RA+ naive T cells. Every receptor here comes from a human donor in good health. Some libraries in this study had Jurkat cell RNA spiked in.

This clonotype was recorded at least ten times. This chain links TRBV7-6 with TRBJ2-7, with D possibly called TRBD1 or TRBD2 (6 bases each). V was clipped by 5 bases and J by 3 bases, with 17 bases between them. The germline CDR1 and CDR2 sequences are SGHVS and FNYEAQ. This CDR3 is 15 amino acids long. CDR3: CASSHRGVTYYEQYF. DNA for the CDR3: TGTGCCAGCAGCCATAGGGGGGTGACCTACTACGAGCAGTACTTC.

This clonotype was picked up a small number of times. V and J are TRBV7-9 and TRBJ1-2, with 7 bases lining up with TRBD1. The CDR3 totals 19 residues. The V and J ends lost 6 bases and 2 bases, in that order; junction bases with no gene match: 21. Germline CDR1 SEHNR, CDR2 FQNEAQ (reference sequence). The CDR3 is CASRYTEGARQPKNYGYTF. CDR3 DNA sequence: TGTGCCAGCAGATATACCGAGGGGGCAAGGCAACCTAAGAACTATGGCTACACCTTC. Complete variable domain (other parts from reference TRBV7-9 and TRBJ1-2): DTGVSQNPRHKITKRGQNVTFRCDPISEHNRLYWYRQTLGQGPEFLTYFQNEAQLEKSRLLSDRFSAERPKGSFSTLEIQRTEQGDSAMYLCASRYTEGARQPKNYGYTFGSGTRLTVV.

At least ten counts were recorded for this clonotype. The chain uses TRBV7-9 and TRBJ2-3, with a tentative D call TRBD1 (6 bases). The CDR3 loop spans 17 amino acids. Trimming took 4 bases from V and 5 from J, leaving 22 bases between them. CDR1 and CDR2 (germline): SEHNR, FQNEAQ (reference sequence). CDR3 DNA: TGTGCCAGCAGCTCCACACGGACAGCCCTATTCGGAGATACGCAGTATTTT. It codes for CASSSTRTALFGDTQYF.

This clonotype was counted at least ten times. The chain's CDR3 is CASSPGTGGVQPQHF. The CDR3 DNA follows: TGTGCCAGCAGCCCCGGGACAGGGGGCGTTCAGCCCCAGCATTTT. V gene TRBV12-3 or TRBV12-4 combines with J gene TRBJ1-5; 12 nucleotides match TRBD1. This CDR3 comprises 15 residues. The junction had 6 bases not matched to a gene; V was cut back by 6 bases and J by 6 bases.

The chain is built from TRBV19 and TRBJ1-1, with D possibly being TRBD1 (5 bases). CDR3 length equals 12 residues. V lost 9 bases, J lost 1 base, and 9 bases lay in between. Germline CDR1 is LNHDA and CDR2 is SQIVND (reference sequence). The CDR3 DNA is TGTGCCAGCAGGGCCCCGAACACTGAAGCTTTCTTT. It codes for CASRAPNTEAFF.

This clonotype was seen more than once but under ten times. The CDR3 ends on some other residue instead of the conserved phenylalanine or tryptophan, so this is likely a read error. The J gene is TRBJ2-5, the V gene TRBV14; 7 bases map to TRBD1. J gave up 5 bases and V 4 bases, and 7 bases lay outside the gene matches. This CDR3 region has 14 residues. Germline V gene data show CDR1 as SGHDN and CDR2 as FVKESK. Written as DNA, the CDR3 is TGTGCCAGCAGCCCATACAGGGGTACCGAGACCCAGTACATC. This codes for CASSPYRGTETQYI.

This chain connects TRBV4-1 to TRBJ2-2, with D uncertain. The V end was cut by 2 bases, the J end by 7 bases, with 14 bases between. CDR1 MGHRA and CDR2 YSYEKL come from the germline V gene. The CDR3 consists of 15 residues. CDR3 amino acids: CASSQNDISYGELFF. CDR3 nucleotides: TGCGCCAGCAGCCAAAATGACATCAGTTACGGGGAGCTGTTTTTT.

In its sample, this clonotype was seen a few times. The V gene is TRBV11-2, the J gene TRBJ2-2, with TRBD1 as a possible D gene (5 bases). Between the trimmed V and J ends, which lost 7 bases and 4 bases, there was a span of 16 bases. CDR1 SGHAT and CDR2 FQNNGV come from the germline V gene. The CDR3 runs 15 residues. This chain's CDR3 is CASTLDTYLTGELFF. In nucleotides, the CDR3 is TGTGCCAGCACCTTGGACACCTACCTCACCGGGGAGCTGTTTTTT.

Note on this clonotype: A clone one base away is much larger, so this may be a read error. The V gene is TRBV12-3 or TRBV12-4, the J gene TRBJ1-2, with no clear D. The length of the CDR3 is 13 residues. As DNA, the CDR3 is TGTGCCGGCAGTTTTGTGCTAAACTATGGCTACACCTTC. Its translation: CAGSFVLNYGYTF.

Many counts were recorded for this clonotype. This rearrangement joins TRBV7-9 to TRBJ2-7, with no clear D. CDR1 and CDR2 (germline): SEHNR, FQNEAQ (reference sequence). CDR3 length: 12 amino acids. Trimming removed 1 base at V and 6 bases at J, with 7 bases between. DNA of the CDR3: TGTGCCAGCAGCTTAGTTAGCCGCGAGCAGTACTTC. Translating it yields CASSLVSREQYF. Based on the CDR3 plus reference TRBV7-9 and TRBJ2-7, the full variable domain is DTGVSQNPRHKITKRGQNVTFRCDPISEHNRLYWYRQTLGQGPEFLTYFQNEAQLEKSRLLSDRFSAERPKGSFSTLEIQRTEQGDSAMYLCASSLVSREQYFGPGTRLTVT.

Comments on this clonotype: A single base separates this from a much larger clone, so it may be a read error. The chain couples TRBV7-9 to TRBJ2-1, with 8 bases matching TRBD2. V trimming: 4 bases; J trimming: 6 bases; junction bases outside the gene matches: 8. This CDR3 is 15 amino acids long. CDR1 is SEHNR, CDR2 FQNEAQ, per germline (reference sequence). CDR3 nucleotide sequence: TGTGCCAGCAGCTCACTAGCGGACACAGTCAATGAGCAGTTCTTC. This sequence encodes CASSSLADTVNEQFF.

In the case of this clonotype: Sequence at one end of the junction differs from germline and may be a read error. The genes are TRBV2 and TRBJ2-1; TRBD1 might be the D (6 bases). The germline V gene has CDR1 SNHLY and CDR2 FYNNEI. The CDR3 covers 17 residues. This chain's CDR3 is CATVTDFRGLTYNEQSF. The CDR3 DNA reads as TGTGCCACCGTAACTGATTTCAGGGGCCTCACCTACAATGAGCAGTCCTTC. The full variable domain, completed using reference TRBV2 and TRBJ2-1, is EPEVTQTPSHQVTQMGQEVILRCVPISNHLYFYWYRQILGQKVEFLVSFYNNEISEKSEIFDDQFSVERPDGSNFTLKIRSTKLEDSAMYFCATVTDFRGLTYNEQSFGPGTRLTVL.

In its sample, this clonotype was seen many times. The chain has TRBV20-1 and TRBJ1-1; tentatively, D is TRBD1 (6 bases). The V end was cut by 1 base, the J end by 12 bases, with 12 bases between. CDR3 size: 11 residues. Germline CDR1 reads DFQATT; CDR2 reads SNEGSKA (reference sequence). The CDR3 DNA is TGCAGTGCTAGAGTGGGGGCATTGCCTTTCTTT. Translation: CSARVGALPFF.

Details on this clonotype: This may come from a read error, since a much larger clone is one base off. This chain links TRBV24-1 with TRBJ2-1, with 11 positions matching TRBD2. CDR1 is KGHDR and CDR2 is SFDVKD in the germline V gene. The CDR3 is 15 residues long. The CDR3 DNA follows: TGTGCCTCCAGCACCGGGACTAGCGGACCTAATGAGCAGTTCTTC. Amino acid sequence: CASSTGTSGPNEQFF.

This clonotype has at least ten counts. The CDR3, as DNA: TGTGCCAGCAGTGAGTACAGGGTCGATGAGCAGTTCTTC. Its protein product is CASSEYRVDEQFF. The J gene is TRBJ2-1, the V gene TRBV25-1; the D gene is possibly TRBD1 (6 bases). The V end was cut by 3 bases, the J end by 8 bases, with 11 bases between. The length of the CDR3 is 13 residues. CDR1 and CDR2 from the germline V gene are MGHDK and SYGVNS.

This clonotype was observed at least ten times. V usage is TRBV5-4 and J usage is TRBJ2-3; TRBD2 matches at 11 bases. Germline loops: CDR1 SGHNT, CDR2 YYREEE (reference sequence). CDR3 size: 19 residues. The ends lost 1 base at V and 1 base at J; junction bases unmatched: 11. CDR3 coding DNA: TGTGCCAGCAGCTTGCTCGGTTTAGCGGGAGGGCCACGCACAGATACGCAGTATTTT. Residues: CASSLLGLAGGPRTDTQYF. Variable domain in full (rest from reference TRBV5-4 and TRBJ2-3): ETGVTQSPTHLIKTRGQQVTLRCSSQSGHNTVSWYQQALGQGPQFIFQYYREEENGRGNFPPRFSGLQFPNYSSELNVNALELDDSALYLCASSLLGLAGGPRTDTQYFGPGTRLTVL.

This clonotype was seen a few times. The V and J genes are TRBV19 and TRBJ1-2; D call uncertain. The CDR3 covers 14 residues. Deletions cut 2 bases from V and 4 bases from J, with 11 bases between. CDR1 and CDR2 (germline): LNHDA, SQIVND (reference sequence). The DNA of the CDR3 is TGTGCCAGTAGTATACGGGCAGCGAGCTATGGCTACACCTTC. It yields the protein CASSIRAASYGYTF.

This clonotype was detected only a few times. The genes are TRBV7-9 and TRBJ2-5; 10 nucleotides line up with TRBD1. Trimming cost V 4 bases and J 1 base; bases outside gene matches: 6. Germline V gene data show CDR1 as SEHNR and CDR2 as FQNEAQ (reference sequence). The CDR3 consists of 16 residues. CDR3 protein: CASSSRDRGPQETQYF. CDR3 DNA: TGTGCCAGCAGCTCCCGGGACAGGGGACCCCAAGAGACCCAGTACTTC.

The genes are TRBV9 and TRBJ2-7; D remains unclear. The germline gives CDR1 SGDLS, CDR2 YYNGEE. The V and J ends lost 0 bases and 2 bases respectively, with 9 bases between them. The CDR3 extends over 14 amino acids. The CDR3 DNA follows: TGTGCCAGCAGCGTAGGTCAGGAACCCTACGAGCAGTACTTC. Its translation: CASSVGQEPYEQYF.

As to this clonotype: The junction does not match germline at one end; this may be a read error. V usage is TRBV4-3 and J usage is TRBJ1-4; a weak D match, TRBD1 (6 bases). The CDR3 has 16 amino acids. Germline V gives CDR1 LGHNA, CDR2 YSLEER. The CDR3 protein is CASSQGSTGFNEKLSF. CDR3 DNA sequence: TGCGCCAGCAGCCAAGGGTCGACAGGTTTTAATGAAAAACTGTCTTTT.

This clonotype was seen repeatedly, ten times or more. V usage is TRBV5-6 and J usage is TRBJ1-4; a weak D match, TRBD1 (5 bases). Between the trimmed V and J ends, which lost 2 bases and 7 bases, there was a span of 15 bases. The CDR3 is 15 amino acids. Germline V lookup: CDR1 SGHDT, CDR2 YYEEEE. The CDR3 here is CASSFYIEGREKLFF. CDR3 nucleotide sequence: TGTGCCAGCAGCTTTTATATTGAGGGGCGTGAAAAACTGTTTTTT.